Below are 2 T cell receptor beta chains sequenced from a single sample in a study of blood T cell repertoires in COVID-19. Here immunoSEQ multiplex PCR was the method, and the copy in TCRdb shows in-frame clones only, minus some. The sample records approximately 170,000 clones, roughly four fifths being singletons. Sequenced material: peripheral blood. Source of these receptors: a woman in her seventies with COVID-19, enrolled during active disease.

CDR3 sequence reads: CASSEVGTGAPYYGYTF. In DNA, the CDR3 is TGTGCCAGCAGTGAGGTCGGGACAGGGGCCCCATACTATGGCTACACCTTC. The chain has TRBV6-1 and TRBJ1-2, with 10 bases fitting TRBD1. V lost 3 bases to trimming and J lost 3 bases; unmatched junction nucleotides: 10. The CDR3 totals 17 residues. Germline V gives CDR1 MNHNS, CDR2 SASEGT.

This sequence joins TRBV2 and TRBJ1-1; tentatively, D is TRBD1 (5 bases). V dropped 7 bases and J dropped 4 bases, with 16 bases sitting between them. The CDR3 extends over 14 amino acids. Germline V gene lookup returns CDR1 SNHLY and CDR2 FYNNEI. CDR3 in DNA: TGTGCCAGCATCCTAGGGGAGGGGAGCACTGAAGCTTTCTTT. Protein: CASILGEGSTEAFF.